These 29 T cell receptor beta chains were sequenced from one sample in a study of shared clonotypes between healthy human individuals. Clones were sequenced by immunoSEQ multiplex PCR, and TCRdb holds only the in-frame ones, with some missing. This table holds over 2 million clones, about 95% found once. The sample comprised naive CD4+ T cells sorted from blood. The subset here: CD45RA+ positively selected. The receptors were gathered from a man aged 18 to 35 in good health.

On this clone: With a much larger clone just one base away, this may be a read error. The gene calls are TRBV6-5 and TRBJ1-1, with a weak D call TRBD1 (5 bases). The germline V gene encodes CDR1 MNHEY and CDR2 SVGAGI. Trimming stripped 6 bases from V and 0 bases from J, with 8 bases between. The CDR3 has 13 amino acids. The CDR3 DNA sequence: TGTGCCAGCAGGTACAGGATGAACACTGAAGCTTTCTTT. Its translation is CASRYRMNTEAFF.

The genes are TRBV6-1 and TRBJ2-7, with D maybe TRBD1 (6 bases). This CDR3 region has 15 residues. Germline V CDR1 and CDR2: MNHNS, SASEGT. V was trimmed by 5 bases and J by 5 bases, leaving 19 bases between them. In DNA, the CDR3 is TGTGCCAGCAGTCCACCAGGACAGCCAAAGGACGAGCAGTACTTC. It specifies CASSPPGQPKDEQYF.

The rearrangement links TRBV10-3 to TRBJ1-5; D may be TRBD1 (5 bases). The V end lost 3 bases, the J end lost 5 bases, and 14 bases lay between the germline ends. The CDR3 loop spans 15 amino acids. Germline loops: CDR1 ENHRY, CDR2 SYGVKD. CDR3 coding DNA: TGTGCCATCAGTGATGGGACCGTGGGAGATCAGCCCCAGCATTTT. Translating it yields CAISDGTVGDQPQHF.

J is TRBJ1-2 and V is TRBV7-8; 7 bases are a match to TRBD1. Germline V gene lookup returns CDR1 SGHVS and CDR2 FQNEAQ. With 5 bases clipped from V and 8 bases from J, the junction kept 14 bases outside the gene matches. This CDR3 comprises 15 residues. CDR3 sequence (DNA): TGTGCCAGCAGCCCCCGCAAGGACAGGCCTAGCGGCTACACCTTC. This translates into CASSPRKDRPSGYTF.

This rearrangement joins TRBV7-9 to TRBJ1-5; D gene unclear. V gave up 0 bases and J gave up 7 bases, with 4 bases separating them. Germline V CDR1 and CDR2: SEHNR, FQNEAQ (reference sequence). The CDR3 consists of 12 residues. Written as DNA, the CDR3 is TGTGCCAGCAGCTTAGCGAGCCAGCCCCAGCATTTT. Protein: CASSLASQPQHF.

V gene TRBV30 combines with J gene TRBJ1-5, with 8 nucleotides matching TRBD1. V was clipped by 1 base and J by 2 bases; unmatched bases: 10. The CDR3 is made up of 17 amino acids. The germline V gene has CDR1 GTSNPN and CDR2 SVGIG (reference sequence). The CDR3 DNA follows: TGTGCCTGGAGTGACGGGACAGGACTTGTCGGCAATCAGCCCCAGCATTTT. It translates to CAWSDGTGLVGNQPQHF. Filled out from reference TRBV30 and TRBJ1-5, the complete variable domain reads SQTIHQWPATLVQPVGSPLSLECTVEGTSNPNLYWYRQAAGRGLQLLFYSVGIGQISSEVPQNLSASRPQDRQFILSSKKLLLSDSGFYLCAWSDGTGLVGNQPQHFGDGTRLSIL.

V usage is TRBV7-3 and J usage is TRBJ2-2; no reliable D call. The CDR3 sequence is 14 residues long. Germline loops: CDR1 SGHTA, CDR2 FQGTGA. Trimming pared 5 bases from V and 0 bases from J, leaving 7 bases between. The CDR3 reads CASSAQPNTGELFF. In nucleotides, the CDR3 is TGTGCCAGCAGCGCCCAACCGAACACCGGGGAGCTGTTTTTT. Based on the CDR3 plus reference TRBV7-3 and TRBJ2-2, the full variable domain is GAGVSQTPSNKVTEKGKYVELRCDPISGHTALYWYRQSLGQGPEFLIYFQGTGAADDSGLPNDRFFAVRPEGSVSTLKIQRTERGDSAVYLCASSAQPNTGELFFGEGSRLTVL.

This clone was seen only once. The chain joins TRBV30 to TRBJ2-4, with 12 positions matching TRBD2. The germline CDR1 and CDR2 sequences are GTSNPN and SVGIG (reference sequence). CDR3 size: 15 residues. V gave up 4 bases and J gave up 3 bases; unmatched junction bases: 4. The CDR3 loop is CAWTSGGAVKNIQYF. Written as DNA, the CDR3 is TGTGCCTGGACTAGCGGGGGGGCGGTCAAAAACATTCAGTACTTC.

This chain uses TRBV19 with TRBJ1-2; D is undetermined. Germline V gives CDR1 LNHDA, CDR2 SQIVND (reference sequence). V was cut by 5 bases and J by 7 bases, with 8 bases left in between. This CDR3 is 11 amino acids long. The CDR3 DNA reads TGTGCCAGTAGTTCCGGTAGTGGCTACACCTTC. Its translation: CASSSGSGYTF.

The chain joins TRBV10-3 to TRBJ2-5, with a tentative D call TRBD2 (5 bases). V was shortened by 5 bases and J by 2 bases, with 12 bases between the two germline ends. The CDR3 sequence is 14 residues long. Germline V lookup: CDR1 ENHRY, CDR2 SYGVKD. This CDR3 reads CAISTPGSQETQYF. CDR3 coding DNA: TGTGCCATCAGTACACCGGGGTCACAAGAGACCCAGTACTTC.

V gene TRBV28 combines with J gene TRBJ2-1; 10 bases match TRBD1. The V gene's germline CDR1 is MDHEN and CDR2 SYDVKM. V lost 3 bases to trimming and J lost 9 bases; unmatched junction nucleotides: 5. CDR3 size: 14 residues. CDR3 sequence (DNA): TGTGCCAGCAGTTTCAGGACAGGGGGGTTTGAGCAGTTCTTC. Translation gives CASSFRTGGFEQFF.

The J gene is TRBJ2-3, the V gene TRBV10-3; 7 bases are a match to TRBD1. Germline CDR1 ENHRY, CDR2 SYGVKD. The CDR3 length is 16 residues. V was clipped by 4 bases and J by 4 bases; unmatched bases: 11. This chain's CDR3 is CAISAVRQGDADTQYF. For the CDR3, the DNA is TGTGCCATCAGTGCCGTGAGACAGGGAGATGCAGATACGCAGTATTTT.

This rearrangement joins TRBV27 to TRBJ2-7; 7 bases map to TRBD2. The CDR3 is made up of 15 amino acids. With V trimmed by 2 bases and J by 2 bases, 6 bases remained unmatched. Germline CDR1 is MNHEY and CDR2 is SMNVEV (reference sequence). The CDR3 DNA reads TGTGCCAGCAGTTTAGGAGGGACTAAGACCTACGAGCAGTACTTC. It yields the protein CASSLGGTKTYEQYF.

The V and J genes are TRBV30 and TRBJ2-5, with TRBD2 matching 7 bases. Germline trimming cut 3 bases from V and 7 bases from J; bases unmatched to any gene: 11. Germline V CDR1 and CDR2: GTSNPN, SVGIG (reference sequence). The CDR3 runs 14 residues. This CDR3 is CAWRQTSRLGTQYF. CDR3 in DNA: TGTGCCTGGAGACAGACTAGCCGTCTAGGGACCCAGTACTTC.

This clone appeared a single time. The V gene is TRBV28, the J gene TRBJ1-4, with TRBD1 matching over 8 bases. Germline V lookup: CDR1 MDHEN, CDR2 SYDVKM. Trimming cost V 4 bases and J 7 bases; bases outside gene matches: 5. The CDR3 sequence is 14 residues long. CDR3 DNA: TGTGCCAGCAGTTCACAGGGGGTAGGTGAAAAACTGTTTTTT. Its translation: CASSSQGVGEKLFF.

Note on this clone: Other nucleotide sequences in the sample specify the same CDR3. V is TRBV5-1 and J is TRBJ1-5, with unresolved D. The CDR3 is 14 residues long. Germline CDR1 is SGHRS and CDR2 is YFSETQ. V lost 0 bases to trimming and J lost 4 bases, with 8 bases between them. CDR3 nucleotide sequence: TGCGCCAGCAGCTTGGGTCAGTTGAATCAGCCCCAGCATTTT. This sequence encodes CASSLGQLNQPQHF.

The chain has TRBV6-5 and TRBJ2-7; maybe TRBD1 (6 bases). V lost 6 bases and J 0 bases, leaving 12 bases between the germline ends. The CDR3 totals 14 residues. CDR1 is MNHEY, CDR2 SVGAGI, per germline. CDR3: CASRLTGRSYEQYF. CDR3 DNA: TGTGCCAGCAGATTGACAGGACGCTCCTACGAGCAGTACTTC.

With respect to this clone: Germline and junction disagree at one end, which may indicate a read error. The J gene is TRBJ1-5, the V gene TRBV5-6; D gene ambiguous. CDR1 SGHDT and CDR2 YYEEEE come from the germline V gene. This CDR3 spans 11 amino acids. This CDR3 reads CASSSPQAQHF. The CDR3 coding sequence is TGTGCCAGCAGCAGTCCTCAGGCCCAGCATTTT.

This clone has only a few counts. V and J are TRBV5-4 and TRBJ2-2; no reliable D call. The germline V and J ends were trimmed by 1 base and 7 bases, with 2 bases remaining between them. Germline loops: CDR1 SGHNT, CDR2 YYREEE (reference sequence). The CDR3 is made up of 11 amino acids. In DNA form, the CDR3 reads TGTGCCAGCAGCTTGTACGGGGAGCTGTTTTTT. Protein sequence: CASSLYGELFF.

J is TRBJ2-7 and V is TRBV21-1. TRBV21-1 is a pseudogene locus. CDR3 length equals 12 residues. CDR3 in DNA: TGTGCCAGCAGCAAAGCATGGTCCGAGCAGTACTTC. It encodes CASSKAWSEQYF.

The V and J genes are TRBV5-1 and TRBJ1-2, with D perhaps matching TRBD1 (5 bases). Germline V gene data show CDR1 as SGHRS and CDR2 as YFSETQ. CDR3 length equals 16 residues. Trimming cost V 3 bases and J 8 bases, with 23 bases left between them. The CDR3 sequence is CASSYLVTTGTGGYTF. Written as DNA, the CDR3 is TGCGCCAGCAGCTATTTAGTCACCACAGGCACCGGCGGCTACACCTTC. Looking up the rest from reference TRBV5-1 and TRBJ1-2 gives the full variable domain: KAGVTQTPRYLIKTRGQQVTLSCSPISGHRSVSWYQQTPGQGLQFLFEYFSETQRNKGNFPGRFSGRQFSNSRSEMNVSTLELGDSALYLCASSYLVTTGTGGYTFGSGTRLTVV.

The chain uses TRBV4-1 and TRBJ2-4; 7 nucleotides match TRBD1. Trimming removed 0 bases from V and 0 bases from J; junction bases left unmatched: 5. The CDR3 consists of 17 residues. Germline values: CDR1 MGHRA, CDR2 YSYEKL. In nucleotides, the CDR3 is TGCGCCAGCAGCCAAGAGAGAGGGACAGAAGCCAAAAACATTCAGTACTTC. Encoded protein: CASSQERGTEAKNIQYF.

Worth noting for this clone: This CDR3 is also generated by other DNA sequences in the sample. The chain uses TRBV30 and TRBJ1-3; D is possibly TRBD1 (6 bases). Germline lookup yields CDR1 GTSNPN and CDR2 SVGIG (reference sequence). This CDR3 is 15 amino acids long. V was clipped by 0 bases and J by 0 bases, with 9 bases between them. In DNA, the CDR3 is TGTGCCTGGAGTGTAACAGGGCGCTCTGGAAACACCATATATTTT. It specifies CAWSVTGRSGNTIYF.

The chain links TRBV19 to TRBJ1-4; D might be TRBD1 (5 bases). CDR3 length: 13 amino acids. The V gene's germline CDR1 is LNHDA and CDR2 SQIVND (reference sequence). Trimming took 4 bases from V and 5 from J, leaving 8 bases between them. CDR3 sequence: CASSTWGNEKLFF. CDR3 in DNA: TGTGCCAGTAGTACCTGGGGCAATGAAAAACTGTTTTTT.

The rearrangement links TRBV10-3 to TRBJ2-5; 10 positions agree with TRBD1. V shed 6 bases and J 5 bases; nucleotides not matched to a gene: 9. The CDR3 consists of 15 residues. Germline V gene data show CDR1 as ENHRY and CDR2 as SYGVKD. CDR3 bases: TGTGCCATCAGCGAAGGACAGGGGGGGTCTGAGACCCAGTACTTC. Translation: CAISEGQGGSETQYF.

The chain has TRBV5-1 and TRBJ2-1; D may match TRBD1 or TRBD2 (5 bases each). From germline, CDR1 is SGHRS and CDR2 YFSETQ. Trimming removed 4 bases at V and 9 bases at J, with 17 bases between. This CDR3 is built from 14 residues. The CDR3 DNA is TGCGCCAGCAGCAGGGACCTGATTAGCACTGAGCAGTTCTTC. Protein sequence: CASSRDLISTEQFF.

The chain recombines TRBV5-1 with TRBJ2-7; 7 nucleotides align to TRBD2. The CDR3 contains 16 residues. Trimming at V came to 3 bases and at J to 1 base, leaving 10 bases not matched to a gene. Germline-derived CDR1 and CDR2 are SGHRS and YFSETQ. DNA for the CDR3: TGCGCCAGCAGCTCGCCCAACGGGAGGATTTCCTACGAGCAGTACTTC. It specifies CASSSPNGRISYEQYF.

The chain uses TRBV10-3 and TRBJ1-1, with a weak D call TRBD1 (6 bases). The germline V gene encodes CDR1 ENHRY and CDR2 SYGVKD. V dropped 1 base and J dropped 3 bases, with 6 bases sitting between them. The CDR3 loop spans 13 amino acids. CDR3: CAISEYRDTEAFF. In DNA, the CDR3 is TGTGCCATCAGTGAGTACAGGGACACTGAAGCTTTCTTT.

The V and J genes are TRBV6-1 and TRBJ1-2; TRBD1 agrees at 7 bases. Losses at the gene ends were 6 bases for V and 3 bases for J; bases not matched to a gene: 7. CDR3 length: 14 amino acids. CDR1 is MNHNS and CDR2 is SASEGT in the germline V gene. The CDR3 is CASRKQGLDYGYTF. CDR3 bases: TGTGCCAGCAGAAAACAGGGGTTGGACTATGGCTACACCTTC.